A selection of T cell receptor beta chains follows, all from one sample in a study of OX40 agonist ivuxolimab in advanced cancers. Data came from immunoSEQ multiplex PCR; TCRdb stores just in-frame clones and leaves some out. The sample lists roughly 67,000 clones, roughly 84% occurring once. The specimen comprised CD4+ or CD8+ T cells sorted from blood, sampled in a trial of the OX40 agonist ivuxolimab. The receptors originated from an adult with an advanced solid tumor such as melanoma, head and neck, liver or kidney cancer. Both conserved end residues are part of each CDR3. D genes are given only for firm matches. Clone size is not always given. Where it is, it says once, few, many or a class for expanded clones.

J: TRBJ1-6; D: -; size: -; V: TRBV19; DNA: TGTGCCAGTATGGAAGGGGTCAATTCACCCCTCCACTTT; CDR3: CASMEGVNSPLHF
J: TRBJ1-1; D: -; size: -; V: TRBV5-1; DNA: TGCGCCAGCAGTCTTGGCACGGGGATAGTTCTAGCTTTCTTT; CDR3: CASSLGTGIVLAFF
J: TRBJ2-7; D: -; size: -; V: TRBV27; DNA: TGTGCCAGCAGATTGGCTGGGCTCGCGGGGTACGGAGAGCAGTACTTC; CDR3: CASRLAGLAGYGEQYF
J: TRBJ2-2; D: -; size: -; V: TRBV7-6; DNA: TGTGCCAGCAGCCGACGCAGGGGAAACACCGGGGAGCTGTTTTTT; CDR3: CASSRRRGNTGELFF
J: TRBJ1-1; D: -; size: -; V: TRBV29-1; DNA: TGCAGCGTTAGATTCATGGGCGACACTGAAGCTTTCTTT; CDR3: CSVRFMGDTEAFF
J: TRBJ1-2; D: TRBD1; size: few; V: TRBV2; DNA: TGTGCCAGCAGTGAAAGGCAGGGGGTTGATGGCTACACCTTC; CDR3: CASSERQGVDGYTF
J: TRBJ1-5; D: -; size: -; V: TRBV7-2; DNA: TGTGCCAGCACCGCGGTAGGGGGTGGCAATCAGCCCCAGCATTTT; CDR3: CASTAVGGGNQPQHF
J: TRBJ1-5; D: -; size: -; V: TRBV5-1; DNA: TGCGCCAGCAGCTTGGGAGGGAACAATCAGCCCCAGCATTTT; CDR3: CASSLGGNNQPQHF
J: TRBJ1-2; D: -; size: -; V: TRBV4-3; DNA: TGCGCCAGCAGCCAAGGGGGGAGGGATAACTATGGCTACACCTTC; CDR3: CASSQGGRDNYGYTF
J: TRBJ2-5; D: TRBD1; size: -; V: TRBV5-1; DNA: TGCGCCAGCAGGGCTGGACCAGGGGGCGCGGAGACCCAGTACTTC; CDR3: CASRAGPGGAETQYF
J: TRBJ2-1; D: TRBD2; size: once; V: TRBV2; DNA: TGTGCCAGCAGTGAAGGGATAGGGCGGGGGATATCCTACAATGAGCAGTTCTTC; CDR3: CASSEGIGRGISYNEQFF
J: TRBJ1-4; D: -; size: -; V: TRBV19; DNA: TGTGCCAGTAGTATCATGAGGGTATCGTCTAATGAAAAACTGTTTTTT; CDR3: CASSIMRVSSNEKLFF
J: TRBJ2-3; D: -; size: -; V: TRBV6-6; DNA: TGTGCCAGCAGTTCCCAATTAACAGATACGCAGTATTTT; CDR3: CASSSQLTDTQYF
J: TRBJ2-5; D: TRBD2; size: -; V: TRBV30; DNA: TGTGCCTGGAGTGTAAGCGGGGGGGCAGGGACCCAGTACTTC; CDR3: CAWSVSGGAGTQYF
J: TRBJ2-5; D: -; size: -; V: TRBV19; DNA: TGTGCCAGTAGGACGGGTCCTAGCCAAGAGGCCCAGTACTTC; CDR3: CASRTGPSQEAQYF
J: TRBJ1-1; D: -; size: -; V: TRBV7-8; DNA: TGTGCCAGCAGCTTAGTTCTGGGGTCGGGGAACACTGAAGCTTTCTTT; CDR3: CASSLVLGSGNTEAFF
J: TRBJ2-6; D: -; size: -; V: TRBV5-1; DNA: TGCGCCAGCAGCCCCACGGGTACCTCTGGGGCCAACGTCCTGACTTTC; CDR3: CASSPTGTSGANVLTF
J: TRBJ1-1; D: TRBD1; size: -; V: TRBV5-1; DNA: TGCGCCAGCAGCGGGACAGGGTTGGTGAACACTGAAGCTTTCTTT; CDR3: CASSGTGLVNTEAFF
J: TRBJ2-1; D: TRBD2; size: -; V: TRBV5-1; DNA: TGCGCCAGCAGCCACCCTAAGGAGCGGGGGGGATTTAATGAGCAGTTCTTC; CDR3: CASSHPKERGGFNEQFF
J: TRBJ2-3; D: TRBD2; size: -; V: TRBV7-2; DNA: TGTGCCAGCAGCTCAGATACCGGGACTAGCGGGGATACGCAGTATTTT; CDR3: CASSSDTGTSGDTQYF
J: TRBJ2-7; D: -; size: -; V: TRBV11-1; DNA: TGTGCCAGCAGCCCCGAGGGTACCTACGAGCAGTACTTC; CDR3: CASSPEGTYEQYF
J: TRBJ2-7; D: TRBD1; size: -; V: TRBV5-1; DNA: TGCGCCAGCAGCCCGGACAGGACCTACGAGCAGTACTTC; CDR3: CASSPDRTYEQYF
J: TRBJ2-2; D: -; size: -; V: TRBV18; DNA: TGTGCCAGCTCACAGGGACGGACGAACACCGGGGAGCTGTTTTTT; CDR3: CASSQGRTNTGELFF
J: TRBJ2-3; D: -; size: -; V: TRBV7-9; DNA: TGTGCCAGCAGCTTACTCGGACCACGCACAGATACGCAGTATTTT; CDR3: CASSLLGPRTDTQYF
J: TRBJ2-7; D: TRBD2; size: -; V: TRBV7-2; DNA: TGTGCCAGCAGCTATCGCTCAGGGGGACTAGCGACCTACGAGCAGTACTTC; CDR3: CASSYRSGGLATYEQYF
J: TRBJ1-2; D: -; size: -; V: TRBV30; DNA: TGTGCCCATGAAGTGGGTCATGGCTACACCTTC; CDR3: CAHEVGHGYTF